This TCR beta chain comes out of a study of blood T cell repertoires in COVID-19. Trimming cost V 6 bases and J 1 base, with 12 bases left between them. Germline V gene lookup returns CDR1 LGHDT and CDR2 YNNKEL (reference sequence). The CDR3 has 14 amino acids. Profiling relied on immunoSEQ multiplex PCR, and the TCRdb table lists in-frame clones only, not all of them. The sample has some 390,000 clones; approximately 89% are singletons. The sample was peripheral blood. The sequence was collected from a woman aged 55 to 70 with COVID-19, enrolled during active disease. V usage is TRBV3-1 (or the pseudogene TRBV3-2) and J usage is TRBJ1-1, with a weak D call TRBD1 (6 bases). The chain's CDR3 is CASSLTGGNTEAFF. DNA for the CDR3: TGTGCCAGCAGTCTGACAGGTGGGAACACTGAAGCTTTCTTT.